A selection of T cell receptor beta chains follows, all from one sample in a study of blood T cell repertoires in COVID-19. Sequencing was performed with immunoSEQ multiplex PCR; in TCRdb, only in-frame clones are kept and a portion is missing. The table shows roughly 150,000 clones, with over 70% occurring only once. Source material: peripheral blood. The receptors come from a woman in her 70s who had recovered from COVID-19. Both conserved end residues are part of each CDR3. The D gene is left open where the match is weak. Where a row states a size, it is once, few, many or the class of an expanded clone; other rows omit it.

d_call: TRBD1; clone_size: once; v_call: TRBV6-6; j_call: TRBJ1-4; cdr3_length: 17; cdr3_aa: CASSQTGGRSTNEKLFF; cdr3_nt: TGTGCCAGCAGTCAAACAGGGGGACGTTCAACTAATGAAAAACTGTTTTTT
d_call: .; clone_size: .; v_call: TRBV21-1; j_call: TRBJ2-1; cdr3_length: 13; cdr3_aa: CAEWEDGGNEQFF; cdr3_nt: TGTGCCGAGTGGGAGGACGGGGGGAATGAGCAGTTCTTC
d_call: .; clone_size: .; v_call: TRBV24-1; j_call: TRBJ2-1; cdr3_length: 14; cdr3_aa: CATPVGGTYNEQFF; cdr3_nt: TGTGCCACCCCAGTGGGCGGGACCTACAATGAGCAGTTCTTC
d_call: TRBD1; clone_size: .; v_call: TRBV7-6; j_call: TRBJ1-1; cdr3_length: 15; cdr3_aa: CASSRTGQGPTEAFF; cdr3_nt: TGTGCCAGCAGCCGAACAGGACAGGGCCCCACTGAAGCTTTCTTT
d_call: .; clone_size: .; v_call: TRBV11-2; j_call: TRBJ1-1; cdr3_length: 15; cdr3_aa: CASSVAQVQGYEAFF; cdr3_nt: TGTGCCAGCAGCGTAGCCCAAGTCCAGGGGTATGAAGCTTTCTTT
d_call: .; clone_size: .; v_call: TRBV5-1; j_call: TRBJ2-7; cdr3_length: 15; cdr3_aa: CASSLVAAEGGEQYF; cdr3_nt: TGCGCCAGCAGCTTGGTGGCAGCGGAAGGGGGCGAGCAGTACTTC
d_call: TRBD1; clone_size: .; v_call: TRBV7-2; j_call: TRBJ1-1; cdr3_length: 15; cdr3_aa: CASSSWTGGYTEAFF; cdr3_nt: TGTGCCAGCAGCTCCTGGACAGGGGGGTACACTGAAGCTTTCTTT
d_call: TRBD2; clone_size: .; v_call: TRBV7-3; j_call: TRBJ2-1; cdr3_length: 16; cdr3_aa: CASSLTRLASYNEQFF; cdr3_nt: TGTGCCAGCAGCTTAACCCGACTAGCCTCCTACAATGAGCAGTTCTTC
d_call: .; clone_size: .; v_call: TRBV12-5; j_call: TRBJ1-6; cdr3_length: 13; cdr3_aa: CASGLVANSPLHF; cdr3_nt: TGTGCTAGTGGTTTGGTAGCGAATTCACCCCTCCACTTT
d_call: .; clone_size: .; v_call: TRBV4-1; j_call: TRBJ1-2; cdr3_length: 14; cdr3_aa: CASSQGAELLGYTF; cdr3_nt: TGCGCCAGCAGCCAAGGGGCCGAGTTGTTAGGCTACACCTTC
d_call: .; clone_size: .; v_call: TRBV7-8; j_call: TRBJ2-1; cdr3_length: 16; cdr3_aa: CASSLPPPLLALEQFF; cdr3_nt: TGTGCCAGCAGCTTACCCCCGCCCCTCTTAGCGCTTGAGCAGTTCTTC
d_call: TRBD1; clone_size: .; v_call: TRBV9; j_call: TRBJ1-2; cdr3_length: 15; cdr3_aa: CASSPATGGAVGYTF; cdr3_nt: TGTGCCAGCAGCCCCGCGACAGGGGGCGCGGTTGGCTACACCTTC
d_call: .; clone_size: .; v_call: TRBV10-3; j_call: TRBJ1-2; cdr3_length: 15; cdr3_aa: CAVPSPGSANYGYTF; cdr3_nt: TGTGCCGTACCTTCCCCGGGATCAGCTAACTATGGCTACACCTTC
d_call: .; clone_size: once; v_call: TRBV15; j_call: TRBJ2-7; cdr3_length: 12; cdr3_aa: CATSRVGGEQYF; cdr3_nt: TGTGCCACCAGCAGAGTCGGCGGTGAGCAGTACTTC
d_call: .; clone_size: .; v_call: TRBV7-2; j_call: TRBJ1-5; cdr3_length: 14; cdr3_aa: CASSPSRGAQPQHF; cdr3_nt: TGTGCCAGCAGCCCCAGTCGGGGGGCCCAGCCCCAGCATTTT
d_call: .; clone_size: once; v_call: TRBV6-5; j_call: TRBJ2-7; cdr3_length: 14; cdr3_aa: CASKRVSSSYEQYF; cdr3_nt: TGTGCCAGCAAACGGGTATCAAGCTCCTACGAGCAGTACTTC
d_call: .; clone_size: .; v_call: TRBV29-1; j_call: TRBJ1-3; cdr3_length: 13; cdr3_aa: CSVAGSGGNTIYF; cdr3_nt: TGCAGCGTTGCGGGGTCGGGTGGAAACACCATATATTTT
d_call: TRBD1; clone_size: .; v_call: TRBV29-1; j_call: TRBJ1-1; cdr3_length: 12; cdr3_aa: CSAHRGDTEAFF; cdr3_nt: TGCAGCGCCCACAGGGGGGACACTGAAGCTTTCTTT
d_call: .; clone_size: .; v_call: TRBV29-1; j_call: TRBJ2-2; cdr3_length: 11; cdr3_aa: CGMSNTGELFF; cdr3_nt: TGCGGCATGTCGAACACCGGGGAGCTGTTTTTT
d_call: .; clone_size: .; v_call: TRBV28; j_call: TRBJ1-5; cdr3_length: 12; cdr3_aa: CATDSSNQPQHF; cdr3_nt: TGTGCCACCGACAGTAGCAATCAGCCCCAGCATTTT
d_call: .; clone_size: once; v_call: TRBV6-2/TRBV6-3; j_call: TRBJ2-3; cdr3_length: 13; cdr3_aa: CASSPSGRDTQYF; cdr3_nt: TGTGCCAGCAGCCCCAGCGGGCGAGATACGCAGTATTTT
d_call: TRBD1; clone_size: .; v_call: TRBV24-1; j_call: TRBJ1-5; cdr3_length: 16; cdr3_aa: CATSDGTGGAYQPQHF; cdr3_nt: TGTGCCACCAGTGATGGGACAGGGGGCGCCTATCAGCCCCAGCATTTT
d_call: TRBD2; clone_size: .; v_call: TRBV2; j_call: TRBJ2-1; cdr3_length: 16; cdr3_aa: CASGPGLAGGVPEQFF; cdr3_nt: TGTGCCAGCGGGCCGGGACTAGCGGGGGGGGTTCCTGAGCAGTTCTTC
d_call: .; clone_size: .; v_call: TRBV24-1; j_call: TRBJ2-3; cdr3_length: 12; cdr3_aa: CATSDPGGRPYF; cdr3_nt: TGTGCCACCAGTGACCCAGGGGGGCGTCCGTATTTT
d_call: TRBD2; clone_size: .; v_call: TRBV7-9; j_call: TRBJ2-5; cdr3_length: 15; cdr3_aa: CASTVPASGAETQYF; cdr3_nt: TGTGCCAGCACAGTTCCCGCTAGCGGTGCCGAGACCCAGTACTTC
d_call: .; clone_size: once; v_call: TRBV10-1; j_call: TRBJ2-7; cdr3_length: 14; cdr3_aa: CASSDRVSRNEQYF; cdr3_nt: TGCGCCAGCAGTGACCGGGTCTCTAGGAACGAGCAGTACTTC
d_call: TRBD2; clone_size: .; v_call: TRBV5-1; j_call: TRBJ2-3; cdr3_length: 16; cdr3_aa: CASSLELAGGTDTQYF; cdr3_nt: TGCGCCAGCAGCTTGGAACTAGCGGGGGGCACAGATACGCAGTATTTT